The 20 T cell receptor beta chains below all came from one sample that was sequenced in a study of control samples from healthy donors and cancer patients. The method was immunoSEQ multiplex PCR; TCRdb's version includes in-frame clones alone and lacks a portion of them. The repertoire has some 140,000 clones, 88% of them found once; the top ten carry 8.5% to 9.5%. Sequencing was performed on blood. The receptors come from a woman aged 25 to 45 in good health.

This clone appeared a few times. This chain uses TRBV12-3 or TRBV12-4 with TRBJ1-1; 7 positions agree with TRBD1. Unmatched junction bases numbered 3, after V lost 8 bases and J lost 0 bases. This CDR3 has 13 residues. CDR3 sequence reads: CASWTGLNTEAFF. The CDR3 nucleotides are TGTGCCAGCTGGACAGGCCTGAACACTGAAGCTTTCTTT.

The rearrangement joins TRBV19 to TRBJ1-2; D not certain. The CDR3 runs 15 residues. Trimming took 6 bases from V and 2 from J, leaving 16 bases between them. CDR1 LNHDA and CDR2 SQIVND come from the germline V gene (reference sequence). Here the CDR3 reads CASSPAHSENYGYTF. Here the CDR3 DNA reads TGTGCCAGTAGCCCGGCACACTCGGAAAACTATGGCTACACCTTC.

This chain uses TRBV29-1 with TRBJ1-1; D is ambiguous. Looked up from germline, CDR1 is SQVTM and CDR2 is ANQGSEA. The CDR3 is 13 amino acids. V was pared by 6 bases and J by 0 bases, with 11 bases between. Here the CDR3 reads CSVLLLVNTEAFF. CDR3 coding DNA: TGCAGCGTGCTTCTACTCGTGAACACTGAAGCTTTCTTT.

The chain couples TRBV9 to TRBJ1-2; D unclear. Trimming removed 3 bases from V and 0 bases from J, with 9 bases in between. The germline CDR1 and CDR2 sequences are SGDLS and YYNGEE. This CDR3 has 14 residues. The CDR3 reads CASSGSTANYGYTF. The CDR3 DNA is TGTGCCAGCAGCGGGTCGACGGCTAACTATGGCTACACCTTC.

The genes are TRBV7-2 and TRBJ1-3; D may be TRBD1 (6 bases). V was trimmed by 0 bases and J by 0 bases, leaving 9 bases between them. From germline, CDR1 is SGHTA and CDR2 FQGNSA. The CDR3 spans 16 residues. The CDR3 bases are TGTGCCAGCAGCTTAGCAACCAGGGGCTCTGGAAACACCATATATTTT. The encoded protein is CASSLATRGSGNTIYF.

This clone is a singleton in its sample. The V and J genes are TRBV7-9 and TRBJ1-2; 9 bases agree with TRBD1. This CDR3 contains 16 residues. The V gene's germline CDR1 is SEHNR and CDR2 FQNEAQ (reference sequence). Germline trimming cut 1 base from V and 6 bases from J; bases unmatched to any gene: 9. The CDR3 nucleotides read TGTGCCAGCAGCTTAGAATCAGGGACAGGGAAGAATGGCTACACCTTC. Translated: CASSLESGTGKNGYTF.

Here the CDR3 reads CASMNGLGVNIQYF. The CDR3 DNA follows: TGTGCCAGCATGAACGGACTAGGCGTTAACATTCAGTACTTC. The chain joins TRBV2 to TRBJ2-4; TRBD2 matches 7 bases. Germline V CDR1 and CDR2: SNHLY, FYNNEI. The CDR3 spans 14 residues. Trimming took 7 bases from V and 7 from J; bases not matched to a gene: 10.

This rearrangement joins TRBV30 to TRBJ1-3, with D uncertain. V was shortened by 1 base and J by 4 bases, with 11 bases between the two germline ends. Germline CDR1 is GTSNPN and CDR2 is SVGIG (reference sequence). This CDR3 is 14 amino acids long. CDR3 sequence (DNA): TGTGCCTGGAGTGGCACAGAGGAAGGAAACACCATATATTTT. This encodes CAWSGTEEGNTIYF.

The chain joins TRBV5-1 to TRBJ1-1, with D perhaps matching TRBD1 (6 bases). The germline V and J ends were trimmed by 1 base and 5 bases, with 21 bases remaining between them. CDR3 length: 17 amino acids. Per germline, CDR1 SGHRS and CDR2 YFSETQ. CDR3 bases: TGCGCCAGCAGCTTGTCATCCCCAGGGCTACAGGGAACTGAAGCTTTCTTT. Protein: CASSLSSPGLQGTEAFF.

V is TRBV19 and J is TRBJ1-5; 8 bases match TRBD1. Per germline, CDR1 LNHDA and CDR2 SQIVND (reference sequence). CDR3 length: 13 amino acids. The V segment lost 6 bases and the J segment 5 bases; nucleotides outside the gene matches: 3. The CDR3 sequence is CASRSGGYQPQHF. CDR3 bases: TGTGCCAGTAGGTCAGGGGGCTATCAGCCCCAGCATTTT.

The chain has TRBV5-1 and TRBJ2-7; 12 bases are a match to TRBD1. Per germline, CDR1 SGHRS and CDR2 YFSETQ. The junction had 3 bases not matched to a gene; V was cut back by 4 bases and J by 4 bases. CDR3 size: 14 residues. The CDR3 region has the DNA TGCGCCAGCAGCGGGACAGGGGGCAGGTACGAGCAGTACTTC. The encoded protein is CASSGTGGRYEQYF.

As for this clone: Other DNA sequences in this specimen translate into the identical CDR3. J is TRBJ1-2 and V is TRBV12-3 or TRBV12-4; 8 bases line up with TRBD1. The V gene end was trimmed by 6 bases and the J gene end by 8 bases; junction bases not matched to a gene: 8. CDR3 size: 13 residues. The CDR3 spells CASSPQGALGYTF. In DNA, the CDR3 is TGTGCCAGCAGCCCCCAGGGGGCATTAGGCTACACCTTC.

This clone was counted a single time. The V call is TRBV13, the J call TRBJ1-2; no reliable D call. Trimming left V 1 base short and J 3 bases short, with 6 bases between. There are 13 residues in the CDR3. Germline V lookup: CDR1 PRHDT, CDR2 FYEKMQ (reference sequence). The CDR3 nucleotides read TGTGCCAGCAGCTTAGCTTGGGACTATGGCTACACCTTC. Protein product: CASSLAWDYGYTF.

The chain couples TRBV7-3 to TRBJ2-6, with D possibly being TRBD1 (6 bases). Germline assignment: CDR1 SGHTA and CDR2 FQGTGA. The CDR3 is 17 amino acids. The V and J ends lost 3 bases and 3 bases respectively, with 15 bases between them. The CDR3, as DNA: TGTGCCAGCAGCTTGCAGACAGGCGCTAGTGGGGCCAACGTCCTGACTTTC. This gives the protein CASSLQTGASGANVLTF.

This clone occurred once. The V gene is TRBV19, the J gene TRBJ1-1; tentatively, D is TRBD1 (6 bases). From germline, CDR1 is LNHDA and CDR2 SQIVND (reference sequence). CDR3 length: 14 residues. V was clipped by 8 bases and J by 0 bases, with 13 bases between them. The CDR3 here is CASQGQLVNTEAFF. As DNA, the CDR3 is TGTGCCAGTCAAGGACAGCTTGTGAACACTGAAGCTTTCTTT.

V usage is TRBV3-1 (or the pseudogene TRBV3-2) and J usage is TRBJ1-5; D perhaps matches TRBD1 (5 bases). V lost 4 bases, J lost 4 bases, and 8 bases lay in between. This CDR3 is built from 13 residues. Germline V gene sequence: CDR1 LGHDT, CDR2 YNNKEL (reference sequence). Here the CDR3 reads CASSRDRNQPQHF. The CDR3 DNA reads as TGTGCCAGCAGCCGAGACAGAAATCAGCCCCAGCATTTT.

DNA for the CDR3: TGTGCCACCACTAAGGACAGGGTAAATCAGCCCCAGCATTTT. As protein: CATTKDRVNQPQHF. The chain links TRBV15 to TRBJ1-5; TRBD1 agrees at 8 bases. The germline V gene has CDR1 LNHNV and CDR2 YYDKDF (reference sequence). This CDR3 comprises 14 residues. The V gene end was trimmed by 7 bases and the J gene end by 4 bases; junction bases not matched to a gene: 6.

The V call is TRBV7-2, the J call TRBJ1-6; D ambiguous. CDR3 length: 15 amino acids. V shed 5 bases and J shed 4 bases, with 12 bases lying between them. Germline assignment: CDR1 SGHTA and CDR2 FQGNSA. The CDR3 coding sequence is TGTGCCAGCAGCCATGTTAACGCTTATAATTCACCCCTCCACTTT. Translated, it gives CASSHVNAYNSPLHF.

CDR3 coding DNA: TGTGCCAGCACCAGGGTGGCGATACGGGGCTATGGCTACACCTTC. It specifies CASTRVAIRGYGYTF. The chain combines TRBV28 with TRBJ1-2; TRBD1 is a possible D gene (5 bases). The germline V gene has CDR1 MDHEN and CDR2 SYDVKM. Trimming took off 7 bases at V and 4 bases at J, with 19 bases between the two ends. The CDR3 spans 15 residues.

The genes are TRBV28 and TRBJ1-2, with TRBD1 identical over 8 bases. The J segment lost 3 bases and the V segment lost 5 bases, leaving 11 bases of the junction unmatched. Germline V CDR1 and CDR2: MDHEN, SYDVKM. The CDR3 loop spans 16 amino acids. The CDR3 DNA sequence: TGTGCCAGCAGTCTATACCACAGGGGGGACGACTATGGCTACACCTTC. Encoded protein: CASSLYHRGDDYGYTF.